The 5 T cell receptor beta chains given below trace back to one sample, sequenced in a study of T cells after posttransplantation cyclophosphamide. The data were produced by immunoSEQ multiplex PCR, yet TCRdb's version contains in-frame clones alone and is incomplete. The sample comprises about 19,000 clones, 87% of which are singletons, and 7.3% rests with the top ten. A marrow graft followed busulfan-fludarabine conditioning, with cyclophosphamide on days +3 and +4. Here the sequenced sample was PBMCs, taken after allogeneic stem cell transplant with posttransplant cyclophosphamide. Receptor source: a female patient in her 40s who received an allogeneic stem cell transplant from a related donor, was CMV-positive, and had no GVHD. Certain T cells may be donor cells from the graft.

The V gene is TRBV28, the J gene TRBJ2-3; 14 nucleotides agree with TRBD2. Germline V gene lookup returns CDR1 MDHEN and CDR2 SYDVKM. With 4 bases clipped from V and 4 bases from J, the junction kept 7 bases outside the gene matches. The CDR3 is 17 residues long. CDR3 nucleotide sequence: TGTGCCAGCAGTTCGTCCGGGACTAGCGGGAGATCAGATACGCAGTATTTT. It specifies CASSSSGTSGRSDTQYF.

The rearrangement links TRBV6-5 to TRBJ2-2; 9 positions match TRBD2. The length of the CDR3 is 14 residues. The ends lost 7 bases at V and 1 base at J; junction bases unmatched: 1. Germline CDR1 and CDR2: MNHEY and SVGAGI. CDR3 sequence reads: CASKREENTGELFF. In DNA form, the CDR3 reads TGTGCCAGCAAGCGGGAGGAGAACACCGGGGAGCTGTTTTTT.

V is TRBV5-4 and J is TRBJ2-7, with 10 bases that match TRBD1. The ends lost 2 bases at V and 3 bases at J; junction bases unmatched: 5. The CDR3 has 15 amino acids. Germline assignment: CDR1 SGHNT and CDR2 YYREEE (reference sequence). This CDR3 reads CASSLSGTGVYEQYF. The CDR3, as DNA: TGTGCCAGCAGCTTAAGTGGGACAGGGGTCTACGAGCAGTACTTC.

The chain combines TRBV6-1 with TRBJ2-1, with a possible D match to TRBD2 (6 bases). CDR3 length: 14 amino acids. From germline, CDR1 is MNHNS and CDR2 SASEGT. V was clipped by 5 bases and J by 3 bases, with 11 bases between them. The CDR3 loop is CASSLRDLYNEQFF. The DNA of the CDR3 is TGTGCCAGCAGTTTGCGGGATCTCTACAATGAGCAGTTCTTC.

The chain has TRBV18 and TRBJ2-7, with D tentatively TRBD2 (5 bases). V lost 3 bases and J lost 3, with 6 bases in between. Germline values: CDR1 KGHSH, CDR2 LQKENI. The CDR3 is 12 amino acids. The CDR3 coding sequence is TGTGCCAGCTCACCTGACTACTACGAGCAGTACTTC. Translated, it gives CASSPDYYEQYF.